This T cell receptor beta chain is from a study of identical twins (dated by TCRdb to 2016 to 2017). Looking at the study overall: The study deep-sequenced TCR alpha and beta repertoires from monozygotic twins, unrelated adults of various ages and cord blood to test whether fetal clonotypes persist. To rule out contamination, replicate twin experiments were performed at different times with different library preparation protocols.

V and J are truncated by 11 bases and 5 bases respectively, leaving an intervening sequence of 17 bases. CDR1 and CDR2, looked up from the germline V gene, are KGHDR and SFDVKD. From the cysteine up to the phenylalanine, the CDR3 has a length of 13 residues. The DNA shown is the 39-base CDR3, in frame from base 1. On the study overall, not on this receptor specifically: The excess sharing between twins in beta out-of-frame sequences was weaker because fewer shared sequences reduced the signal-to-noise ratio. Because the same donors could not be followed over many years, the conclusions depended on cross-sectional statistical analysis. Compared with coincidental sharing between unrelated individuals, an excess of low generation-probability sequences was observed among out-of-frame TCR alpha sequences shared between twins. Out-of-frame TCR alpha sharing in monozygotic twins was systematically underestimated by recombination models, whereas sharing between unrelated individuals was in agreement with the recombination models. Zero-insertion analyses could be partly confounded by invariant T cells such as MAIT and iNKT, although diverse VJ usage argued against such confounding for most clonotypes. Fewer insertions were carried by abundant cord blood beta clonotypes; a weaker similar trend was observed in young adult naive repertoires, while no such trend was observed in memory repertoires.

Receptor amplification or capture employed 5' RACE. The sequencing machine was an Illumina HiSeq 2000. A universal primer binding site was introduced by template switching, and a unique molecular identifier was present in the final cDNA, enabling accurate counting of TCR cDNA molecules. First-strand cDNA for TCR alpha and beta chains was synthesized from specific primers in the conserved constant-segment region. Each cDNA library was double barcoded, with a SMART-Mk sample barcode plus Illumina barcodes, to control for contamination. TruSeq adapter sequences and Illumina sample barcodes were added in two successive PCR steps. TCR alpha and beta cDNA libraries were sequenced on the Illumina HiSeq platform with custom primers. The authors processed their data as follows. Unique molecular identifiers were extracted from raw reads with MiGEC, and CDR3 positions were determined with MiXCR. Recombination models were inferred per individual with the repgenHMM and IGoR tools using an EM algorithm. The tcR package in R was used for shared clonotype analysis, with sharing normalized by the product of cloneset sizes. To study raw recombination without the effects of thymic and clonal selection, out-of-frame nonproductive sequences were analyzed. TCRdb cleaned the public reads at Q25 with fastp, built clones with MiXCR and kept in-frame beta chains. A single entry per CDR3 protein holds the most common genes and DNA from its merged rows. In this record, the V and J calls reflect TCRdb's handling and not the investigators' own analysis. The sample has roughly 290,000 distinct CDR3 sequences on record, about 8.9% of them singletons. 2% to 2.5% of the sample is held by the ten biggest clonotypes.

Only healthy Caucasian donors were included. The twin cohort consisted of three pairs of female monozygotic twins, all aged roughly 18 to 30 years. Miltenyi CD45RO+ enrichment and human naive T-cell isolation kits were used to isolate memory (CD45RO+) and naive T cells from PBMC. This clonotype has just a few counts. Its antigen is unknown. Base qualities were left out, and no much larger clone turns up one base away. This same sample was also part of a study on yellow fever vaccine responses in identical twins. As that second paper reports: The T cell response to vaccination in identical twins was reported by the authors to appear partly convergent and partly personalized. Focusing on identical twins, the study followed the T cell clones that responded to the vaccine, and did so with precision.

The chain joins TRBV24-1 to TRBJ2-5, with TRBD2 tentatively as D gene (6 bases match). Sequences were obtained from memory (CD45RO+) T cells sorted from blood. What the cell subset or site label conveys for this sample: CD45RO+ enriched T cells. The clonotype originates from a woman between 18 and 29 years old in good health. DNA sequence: TGTGCCATTCAACGCCGACTAGGGGAGACCCAGTACTTC. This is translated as CAIQRRLGETQYF.